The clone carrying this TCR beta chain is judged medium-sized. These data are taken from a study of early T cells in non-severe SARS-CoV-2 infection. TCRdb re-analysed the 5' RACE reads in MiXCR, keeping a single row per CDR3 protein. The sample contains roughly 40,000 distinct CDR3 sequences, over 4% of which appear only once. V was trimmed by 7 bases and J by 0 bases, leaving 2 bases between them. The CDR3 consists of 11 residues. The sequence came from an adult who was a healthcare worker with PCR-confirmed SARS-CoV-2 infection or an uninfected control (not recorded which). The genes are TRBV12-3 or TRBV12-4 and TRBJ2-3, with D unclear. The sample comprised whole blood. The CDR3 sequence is CASTSTDTQYF. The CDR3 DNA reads TGTGCCAGCACTAGCACAGATACGCAGTATTTT.